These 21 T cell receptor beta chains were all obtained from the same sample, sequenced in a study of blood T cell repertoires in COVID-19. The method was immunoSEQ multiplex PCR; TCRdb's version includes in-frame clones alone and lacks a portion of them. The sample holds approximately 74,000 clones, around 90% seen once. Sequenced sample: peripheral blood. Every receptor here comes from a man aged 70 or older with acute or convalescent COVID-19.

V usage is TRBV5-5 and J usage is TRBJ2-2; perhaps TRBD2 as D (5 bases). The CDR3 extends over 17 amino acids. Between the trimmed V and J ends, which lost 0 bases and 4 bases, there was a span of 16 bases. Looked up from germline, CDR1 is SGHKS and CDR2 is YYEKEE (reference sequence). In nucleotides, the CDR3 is TGTGCCAGCAGCTTGGTTCTGTTCGCGGGCGGCACCGGGGAGCTGTTTTTT. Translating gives CASSLVLFAGGTGELFF.

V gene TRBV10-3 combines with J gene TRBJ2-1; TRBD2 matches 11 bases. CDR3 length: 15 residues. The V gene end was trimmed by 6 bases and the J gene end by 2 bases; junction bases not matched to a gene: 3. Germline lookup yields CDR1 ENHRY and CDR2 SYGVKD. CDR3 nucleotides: TGTGCCATCAGCCCGGGACTAGCGGCCTACAATGAGCAGTTCTTC. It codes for CAISPGLAAYNEQFF.

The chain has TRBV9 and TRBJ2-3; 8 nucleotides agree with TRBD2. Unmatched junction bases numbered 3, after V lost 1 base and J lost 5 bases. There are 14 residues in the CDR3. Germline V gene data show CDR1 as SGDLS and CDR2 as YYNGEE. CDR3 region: CASSVRGGGDTQYF. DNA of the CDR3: TGTGCCAGCAGCGTACGGGGGGGAGGAGATACGCAGTATTTT.

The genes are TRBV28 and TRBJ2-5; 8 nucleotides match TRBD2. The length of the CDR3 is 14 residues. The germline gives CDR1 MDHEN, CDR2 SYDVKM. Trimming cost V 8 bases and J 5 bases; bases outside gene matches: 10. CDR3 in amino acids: CASAPGGRGETQYF. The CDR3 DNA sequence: TGTGCCAGCGCTCCGGGGGGGCGGGGTGAGACCCAGTACTTC.

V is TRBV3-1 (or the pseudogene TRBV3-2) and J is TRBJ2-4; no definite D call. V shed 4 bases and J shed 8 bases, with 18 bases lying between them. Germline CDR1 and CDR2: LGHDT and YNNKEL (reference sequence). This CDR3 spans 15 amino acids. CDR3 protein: CASSPRSVVEDIQYF. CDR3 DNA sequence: TGTGCCAGCAGCCCGCGGTCGGTGGTTGAGGACATTCAGTACTTC.

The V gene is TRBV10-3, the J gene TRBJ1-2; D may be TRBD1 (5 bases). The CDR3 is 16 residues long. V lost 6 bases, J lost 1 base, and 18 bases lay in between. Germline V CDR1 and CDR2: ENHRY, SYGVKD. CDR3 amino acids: CAISEIRGISNYGYTF. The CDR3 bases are TGTGCCATCAGCGAAATTCGGGGGATCAGTAACTATGGCTACACCTTC.

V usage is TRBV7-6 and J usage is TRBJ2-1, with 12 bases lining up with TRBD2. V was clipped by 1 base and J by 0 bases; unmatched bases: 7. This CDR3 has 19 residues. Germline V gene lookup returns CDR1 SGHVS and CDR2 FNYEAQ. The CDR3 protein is CASSLGLAGVRSSYNEQFF. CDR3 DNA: TGTGCCAGCAGCTTAGGACTAGCGGGAGTGCGGAGCTCCTACAATGAGCAGTTCTTC.

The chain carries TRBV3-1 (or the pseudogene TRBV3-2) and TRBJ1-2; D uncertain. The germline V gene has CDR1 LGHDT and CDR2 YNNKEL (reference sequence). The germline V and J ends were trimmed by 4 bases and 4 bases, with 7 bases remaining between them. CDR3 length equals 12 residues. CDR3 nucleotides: TGTGCCAGCAGCCCCCCGGGCTATGGCTACACCTTC. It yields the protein CASSPPGYGYTF.

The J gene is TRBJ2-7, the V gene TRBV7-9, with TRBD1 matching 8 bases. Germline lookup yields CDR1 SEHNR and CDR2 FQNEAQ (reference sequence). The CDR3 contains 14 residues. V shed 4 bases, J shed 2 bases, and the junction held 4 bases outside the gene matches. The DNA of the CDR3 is TGTGCCAGCAGCTCCGGGACAGGAGCCTACGAGCAGTACTTC. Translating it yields CASSSGTGAYEQYF.

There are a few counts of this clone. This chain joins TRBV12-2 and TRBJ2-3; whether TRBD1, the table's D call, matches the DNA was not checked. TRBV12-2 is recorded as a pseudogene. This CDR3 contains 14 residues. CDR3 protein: CASRLATGVDTQYF. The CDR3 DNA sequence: TGTGCAAGTCGCTTAGCGACAGGGGTAGATACGCAGTATTTT.

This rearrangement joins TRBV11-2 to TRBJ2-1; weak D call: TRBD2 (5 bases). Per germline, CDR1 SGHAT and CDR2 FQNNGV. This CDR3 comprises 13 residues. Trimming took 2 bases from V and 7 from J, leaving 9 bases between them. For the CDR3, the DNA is TGTGCCAGCAGCTTATACCGGGGTAATGAGCAGTTCTTC. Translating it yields CASSLYRGNEQFF.

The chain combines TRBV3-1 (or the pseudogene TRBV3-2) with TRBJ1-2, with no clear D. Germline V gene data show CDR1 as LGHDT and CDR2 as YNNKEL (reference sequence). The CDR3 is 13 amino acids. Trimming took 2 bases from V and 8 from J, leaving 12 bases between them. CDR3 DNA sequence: TGTGCCAGCAGCCAACTAACAGCCAGCGGCTACACCTTC. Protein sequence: CASSQLTASGYTF.

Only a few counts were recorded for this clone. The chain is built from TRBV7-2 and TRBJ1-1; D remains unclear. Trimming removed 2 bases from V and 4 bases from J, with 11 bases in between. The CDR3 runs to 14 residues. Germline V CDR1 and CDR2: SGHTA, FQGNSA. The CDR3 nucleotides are TGTGCCAGCAGCTTATCACAGACCCCCACTGAAGCTTTCTTT. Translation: CASSLSQTPTEAFF.

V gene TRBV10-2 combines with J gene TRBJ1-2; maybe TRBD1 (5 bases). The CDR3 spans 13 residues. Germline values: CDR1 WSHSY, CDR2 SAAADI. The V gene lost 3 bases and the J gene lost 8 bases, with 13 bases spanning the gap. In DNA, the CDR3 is TGCGCCAGCAGTGAACGGGCAGGGCAGGGCTACACCTTC. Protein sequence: CASSERAGQGYTF.

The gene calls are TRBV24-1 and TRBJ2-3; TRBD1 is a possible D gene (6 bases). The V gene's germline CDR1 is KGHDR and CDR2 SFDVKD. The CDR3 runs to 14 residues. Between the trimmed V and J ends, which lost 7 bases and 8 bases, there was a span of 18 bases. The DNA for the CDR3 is TGTGCCACCAGCAGCATACTACAGGGTGGTACGCAGTATTTT. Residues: CATSSILQGGTQYF.

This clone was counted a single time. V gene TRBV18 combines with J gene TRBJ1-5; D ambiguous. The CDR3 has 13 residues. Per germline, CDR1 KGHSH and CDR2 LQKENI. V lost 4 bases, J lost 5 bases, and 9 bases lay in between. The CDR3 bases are TGTGCCAGCTCACTTACTACCGATCAGCCCCAGCATTTT. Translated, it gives CASSLTTDQPQHF.

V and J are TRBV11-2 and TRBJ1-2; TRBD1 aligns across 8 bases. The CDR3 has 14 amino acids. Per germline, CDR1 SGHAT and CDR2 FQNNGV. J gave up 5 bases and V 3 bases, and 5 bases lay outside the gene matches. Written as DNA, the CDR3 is TGTGCCAGCAGCTTGTCCGACAGGGGTTATGGCTACACCTTC. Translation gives CASSLSDRGYGYTF.

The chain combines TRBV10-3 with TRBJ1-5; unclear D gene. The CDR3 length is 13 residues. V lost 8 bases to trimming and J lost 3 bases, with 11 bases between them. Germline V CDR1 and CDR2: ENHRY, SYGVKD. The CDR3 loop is CAIGGTSNQPQHF. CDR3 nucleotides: TGTGCCATCGGAGGAACGTCCAATCAGCCCCAGCATTTT.

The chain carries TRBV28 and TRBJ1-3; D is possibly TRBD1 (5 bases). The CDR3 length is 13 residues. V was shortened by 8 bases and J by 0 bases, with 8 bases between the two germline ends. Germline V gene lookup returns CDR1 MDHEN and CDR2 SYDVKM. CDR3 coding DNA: TGTGCCAGCTCCAGGGACTCTGGAAACACCATATATTTT. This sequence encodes CASSRDSGNTIYF.

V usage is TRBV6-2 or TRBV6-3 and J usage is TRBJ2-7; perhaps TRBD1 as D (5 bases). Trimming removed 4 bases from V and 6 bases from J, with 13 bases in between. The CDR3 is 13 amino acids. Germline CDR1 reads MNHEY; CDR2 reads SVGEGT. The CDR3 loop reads CASSLLGVSEQYF. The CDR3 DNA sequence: TGTGCCAGCAGTTTGCTAGGGGTCAGCGAGCAGTACTTC.

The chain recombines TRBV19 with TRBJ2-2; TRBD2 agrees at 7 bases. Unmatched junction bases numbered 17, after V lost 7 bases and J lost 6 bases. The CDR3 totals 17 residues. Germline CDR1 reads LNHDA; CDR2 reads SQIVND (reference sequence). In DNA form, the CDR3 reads TGTGCCAGTATGGGAGGGGTGGGTCGCGGGAGTGCCGGGGAGCTGTTTTTT. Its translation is CASMGGVGRGSAGELFF. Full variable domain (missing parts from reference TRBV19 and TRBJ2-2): DGGITQSPKYLFRKEGQNVTLSCEQNLNHDAMYWYRQDPGQGLRLIYYSQIVNDFQKGDIAEGYSVSREKKESFPLTVTSAQKNPTAFYLCASMGGVGRGSAGELFFGEGSRLTVL.